The rows below give T cell receptor beta chains drawn from one sample of a study of cytomegalovirus exposure and HLA in healthy donors. Profiled with immunoSEQ multiplex PCR; TCRdb holds only in-frame clones, not every one. This sample's clone table lists 150,000 to 250,000 clones. Specimen: PBMCs. The receptors shown here come from a boy aged 5 to 17 in good health and CMV-seronegative. The CDR3 runs from the conserved cysteine through the conserved F or W. Fields, in order: J gene, D gene, V gene, CDR3 protein, CDR3 DNA. The D gene is left open where the match is weak.

j_call: TRBJ1-5; d_call: .; v_call: TRBV5-6; cdr3_aa: CASSPHRGQPQHF; cdr3_nt: TGTGCCAGCAGCCCTCACCGAGGCCAGCCCCAGCATTTT
j_call: TRBJ2-3; d_call: .; v_call: TRBV4-2; cdr3_aa: CASSQVRVGSSTDTQYF; cdr3_nt: TGTGCCAGCAGCCAAGTCCGCGTCGGTTCCTCCACAGATACGCAGTATTTT
j_call: TRBJ1-4; d_call: TRBD1; v_call: TRBV5-4; cdr3_aa: CASRMGQGNEKLFF; cdr3_nt: TGTGCCAGCAGAATGGGACAGGGTAATGAAAAACTGTTTTTT
j_call: TRBJ1-3; d_call: .; v_call: TRBV30; cdr3_aa: CASIHQGSGNTIYF; cdr3_nt: TGTGCCTCCATTCACCAGGGCTCTGGAAACACCATATATTTT
j_call: TRBJ1-2; d_call: .; v_call: TRBV4-3; cdr3_aa: CASSQGGSNYGYTF; cdr3_nt: TGCGCCAGCAGCCAAGGGGGCTCGAACTATGGCTACACCTTC
j_call: TRBJ1-5; d_call: .; v_call: TRBV19; cdr3_aa: CASSIARSNQPQHF; cdr3_nt: TGTGCCAGTAGTATAGCTCGTTCCAATCAGCCCCAGCATTTT
j_call: TRBJ2-7; d_call: .; v_call: TRBV2; cdr3_aa: CARRKVPLYEQYF; cdr3_nt: TGTGCCAGGAGGAAGGTACCCCTCTACGAGCAGTACTTC
j_call: TRBJ2-7; d_call: .; v_call: TRBV7-2; cdr3_aa: CASSLFFGEGEQYF; cdr3_nt: TGTGCCAGCAGCTTATTTTTTGGTGAGGGCGAGCAGTACTTC
j_call: TRBJ1-3; d_call: TRBD1; v_call: TRBV5-1; cdr3_aa: CASSLGTGSGNTIYF; cdr3_nt: TGCGCCAGCAGCTTGGGGACAGGGTCTGGAAACACCATATATTTT
j_call: TRBJ2-2; d_call: TRBD2; v_call: TRBV13; cdr3_aa: CASRKAGTSGIGELFF; cdr3_nt: TGTGCCAGCAGAAAAGCCGGGACTAGCGGGATCGGGGAGCTGTTTTTT
j_call: TRBJ2-5; d_call: TRBD2; v_call: TRBV5-4; cdr3_aa: CASSARQRGGETQYF; cdr3_nt: TGTGCCAGCAGCGCACGTCAGCGGGGAGGGGAGACCCAGTACTTC
j_call: TRBJ2-3; d_call: .; v_call: TRBV6-1; cdr3_aa: CASSSTSTDTQYF; cdr3_nt: TGTGCCAGCAGTTCCACTAGCACAGATACGCAGTATTTT
j_call: TRBJ1-4; d_call: .; v_call: TRBV6-5; cdr3_aa: CASKTPGSNEKLFF; cdr3_nt: TGTGCCAGCAAGACCCCAGGATCTAATGAAAAACTGTTTTTT
j_call: TRBJ1-5; d_call: .; v_call: TRBV4-1; cdr3_aa: CASSQGLGLKGQPQHF; cdr3_nt: TGCGCCAGCAGCCAAGGACTGGGGCTGAAGGGTCAGCCCCAGCATTTT
j_call: TRBJ2-5; d_call: TRBD1; v_call: TRBV6-6; cdr3_aa: CASGYPGQQETQYF; cdr3_nt: TGTGCCAGCGGGTACCCGGGACAGCAAGAGACCCAGTACTTC
j_call: TRBJ2-7; d_call: .; v_call: TRBV19; cdr3_aa: CASTPPGRSYEQYF; cdr3_nt: TGTGCCAGTACCCCCCCGGGTCGCTCCTACGAGCAGTACTTC
j_call: TRBJ1-5; d_call: .; v_call: TRBV30; cdr3_aa: CAWSVSRGMPQHF; cdr3_nt: TGTGCCTGGAGTGTATCCAGGGGAATGCCCCAGCATTTT
j_call: TRBJ1-5; d_call: .; v_call: TRBV7-2; cdr3_aa: CASSLVGGRGQPQHF; cdr3_nt: TGTGCCAGCAGCTTAGTGGGGGGGCGCGGTCAGCCCCAGCATTTT
j_call: TRBJ2-5; d_call: TRBD2; v_call: TRBV5-1; cdr3_aa: CASSLAGLAGEETQYF; cdr3_nt: TGCGCCAGCAGCTTGGCGGGACTAGCGGGGGAAGAGACCCAGTACTTC
j_call: TRBJ2-2; d_call: TRBD1; v_call: TRBV15; cdr3_aa: CATSRDRGQLNTGELFF; cdr3_nt: TGTGCCACCAGCAGAGATCGGGGACAGCTGAACACCGGGGAGCTGTTTTTT
j_call: TRBJ1-2; d_call: .; v_call: TRBV7-8; cdr3_aa: CASSSINYGYTF; cdr3_nt: TGTGCCAGCAGCTCCATCAACTATGGCTACACCTTC
j_call: TRBJ2-1; d_call: .; v_call: TRBV5-1; cdr3_aa: CASSYVGDNEQFF; cdr3_nt: TGCGCCAGCAGCTACGTCGGGGACAATGAGCAGTTCTTC
j_call: TRBJ1-1; d_call: .; v_call: TRBV7-3; cdr3_aa: CASSLNPGNTEAFF; cdr3_nt: TGTGCCAGCAGCTTGAATCCGGGGAACACTGAAGCTTTCTTT
j_call: TRBJ2-5; d_call: TRBD2; v_call: TRBV7-9; cdr3_aa: CASSLGGEGKTQYF; cdr3_nt: TGTGCCAGCAGCCTCGGGGGGGAGGGGAAGACCCAGTACTTC
j_call: TRBJ2-1; d_call: .; v_call: TRBV19; cdr3_aa: CASSLRGDTPYNEQFF; cdr3_nt: TGTGCCAGTAGTCTTCGTGGGGACACCCCATACAATGAGCAGTTCTTC
j_call: TRBJ2-7; d_call: TRBD2; v_call: TRBV30; cdr3_aa: CAWTLSGRGEQYF; cdr3_nt: TGTGCCTGGACCCTTAGCGGGCGAGGGGAGCAGTACTTC
j_call: TRBJ1-2; d_call: .; v_call: TRBV6-1; cdr3_aa: CASGLNYGYTF; cdr3_nt: TGTGCCAGCGGACTTAACTATGGCTACACCTTC
j_call: TRBJ1-6; d_call: .; v_call: TRBV15; cdr3_aa: CATSRALRQGYSPLHF; cdr3_nt: TGTGCCACCAGCAGGGCGTTGCGGCAGGGTTATTCACCCCTCCACTTT
j_call: TRBJ1-1; d_call: TRBD1; v_call: TRBV28; cdr3_aa: CASSLGFRGHTEAFF; cdr3_nt: TGTGCCAGCAGTTTAGGTTTCAGGGGGCACACTGAAGCTTTCTTT
j_call: TRBJ2-5; d_call: .; v_call: TRBV4-2; cdr3_aa: CASSQDRLAETQYF; cdr3_nt: TGTGCCAGCAGCCAAGATCGGCTAGCGGAGACCCAGTACTTC
j_call: TRBJ2-3; d_call: .; v_call: TRBV9; cdr3_aa: CASSVGAGIADTQYF; cdr3_nt: TGTGCCAGCAGCGTAGGGGCAGGAATAGCAGATACGCAGTATTTT
j_call: TRBJ2-5; d_call: TRBD1; v_call: TRBV5-1; cdr3_aa: CASSFTGAGETQYF; cdr3_nt: TGCGCCAGCAGCTTTACAGGGGCAGGGGAGACCCAGTACTTC
j_call: TRBJ2-7; d_call: .; v_call: TRBV9; cdr3_aa: CASSVEAGLYEQYF; cdr3_nt: TGTGCCAGCAGCGTAGAGGCAGGGTTGTACGAGCAGTACTTC
j_call: TRBJ2-7; d_call: TRBD1; v_call: TRBV11-2; cdr3_aa: CASSSLRSDRGSYEQYF; cdr3_nt: TGTGCCAGCAGCTCCCTTAGGTCGGACAGGGGCTCCTACGAGCAGTACTTC
j_call: TRBJ1-2; d_call: TRBD1; v_call: TRBV29-1; cdr3_aa: CSVLGTGMGYTF; cdr3_nt: TGCAGCGTTCTCGGGACAGGGATGGGCTACACCTTC
j_call: TRBJ1-2; d_call: .; v_call: TRBV19; cdr3_aa: CGVRGGFEGYTF; cdr3_nt: TGTGGCGTCAGGGGAGGGTTTGAAGGCTACACCTTC
j_call: TRBJ2-3; d_call: TRBD2; v_call: TRBV25-1; cdr3_aa: CASSASGANTQYF; cdr3_nt: TGTGCCAGCAGTGCTAGCGGGGCAAATACGCAGTATTTT
j_call: TRBJ2-7; d_call: .; v_call: TRBV4-1; cdr3_aa: CASSQGPLSSYEQYF; cdr3_nt: TGCGCCAGCAGCCAAGGTCCGTTGAGCTCCTACGAGCAGTACTTC
j_call: TRBJ1-1; d_call: TRBD1; v_call: TRBV27; cdr3_aa: CASSFRGDRGGGNTEAFF; cdr3_nt: TGTGCCAGCAGTTTTCGGGGGGACAGGGGAGGAGGGAACACTGAAGCTTTCTTT
j_call: TRBJ2-7; d_call: TRBD1; v_call: TRBV7-2; cdr3_aa: CASSLVGTGAYEQYF; cdr3_nt: TGTGCCAGCAGCTTGGTGGGGACAGGGGCTTACGAGCAGTACTTC
j_call: TRBJ2-5; d_call: .; v_call: TRBV10-2; cdr3_aa: CASSLATETQYF; cdr3_nt: TGCGCCAGCAGTTTAGCGACGGAGACCCAGTACTTC
j_call: TRBJ2-1; d_call: .; v_call: TRBV6-5; cdr3_aa: CASQGTQGEQFF; cdr3_nt: TGTGCCAGCCAGGGGACACAAGGTGAGCAGTTCTTC
j_call: TRBJ2-7; d_call: TRBD2; v_call: TRBV7-2; cdr3_aa: CASSNSGGYYEQYF; cdr3_nt: TGTGCCAGCAGCAATAGCGGGGGCTACTACGAGCAGTACTTC
j_call: TRBJ1-2; d_call: .; v_call: TRBV30; cdr3_aa: CAWSVRRGYGYTF; cdr3_nt: TGTGCCTGGAGTGTACGAAGAGGGTATGGCTACACCTTC
j_call: TRBJ2-2; d_call: .; v_call: TRBV5-1; cdr3_aa: CASSLDPTGQPGELFF; cdr3_nt: TGCGCCAGCAGCTTGGATCCTACAGGCCAACCCGGGGAGCTGTTTTTT
j_call: TRBJ1-1; d_call: .; v_call: TRBV28; cdr3_aa: CALTRGTEAFF; cdr3_nt: TGTGCATTAACTCGGGGCACTGAAGCTTTCTTT
j_call: TRBJ1-5; d_call: TRBD1; v_call: TRBV7-2; cdr3_aa: CASSEYRGSGQPQHF; cdr3_nt: TGTGCCAGCAGCGAATACAGGGGAAGCGGTCAGCCCCAGCATTTT
j_call: TRBJ2-5; d_call: TRBD2; v_call: TRBV13; cdr3_aa: CASSPPGLAGGQETQYF; cdr3_nt: TGTGCCAGCAGCCCCCCCGGTCTAGCGGGGGGACAAGAGACCCAGTACTTC
j_call: TRBJ2-5; d_call: TRBD2; v_call: TRBV5-1; cdr3_aa: CASSLWMSGGAREQYF; cdr3_nt: TGCGCCAGCAGCCTTTGGATGAGCGGGGGGGCCCGTGAGCAGTACTTC
j_call: TRBJ2-1; d_call: .; v_call: TRBV28; cdr3_aa: CASRGGGFRSYNEQFF; cdr3_nt: TGTGCCAGCAGAGGGGGTGGGTTCAGGTCCTACAATGAGCAGTTCTTC
j_call: TRBJ1-6; d_call: TRBD1; v_call: TRBV19; cdr3_aa: CAIGGQPNSPLHF; cdr3_nt: TGTGCCATTGGGGGACAGCCTAATTCACCCCTCCACTTT
j_call: TRBJ1-1; d_call: .; v_call: TRBV7-8; cdr3_aa: CASSPRTANTEAFF; cdr3_nt: TGTGCCAGCAGCCCACGGACAGCCAACACTGAAGCTTTCTTT
j_call: TRBJ2-7; d_call: TRBD1; v_call: TRBV6-1; cdr3_aa: CASRNRGPYEQYF; cdr3_nt: TGTGCCAGCAGAAACAGGGGTCCCTACGAGCAGTACTTC
j_call: TRBJ2-2; d_call: .; v_call: TRBV7-3; cdr3_aa: CASSLTSPRTNGELFF; cdr3_nt: TGTGCCAGCAGCTTAACAAGTCCGAGAACGAATGGGGAGCTGTTTTTT
j_call: TRBJ1-6; d_call: TRBD1; v_call: TRBV6-6; cdr3_aa: CASSNRGEGSPLHF; cdr3_nt: TGTGCCAGCAGTAACAGGGGGGAGGGTTCACCCCTCCACTTT